This T cell receptor (beta chain) was recovered during a study of T cells in Graves' hyperthyroidism and ophthalmopathy. RNA transcripts served as the template for amplifying TCR beta CDR3 regions. TCR CDR3 underwent first-round RT-PCR with the HTBI primer set. Using its own MiXCR run on the multiplex PCR reads, TCRdb lists one record per CDR3 protein. The sample records hundreds of thousands of distinct CDR3 sequences, about 15% being singletons. In this sample, this clonotype turned up many times. The TCR sequence derives from a woman in her late teens or twenties with Graves' hyperthyroidism. Sequencing input: blood.

In DNA form, the CDR3 reads TGTGCCAGCAGTTTTCCGGGACAGGCCCTCTACGAGCAGTACTTC. It yields the protein CASSFPGQALYEQYF. The chain employs TRBV12-3 or TRBV12-4 and TRBJ2-7; 8 bases map to TRBD1. CDR3 length equals 15 residues. V trimming: 3 bases; J trimming: 3 bases; junction bases outside the gene matches: 7.